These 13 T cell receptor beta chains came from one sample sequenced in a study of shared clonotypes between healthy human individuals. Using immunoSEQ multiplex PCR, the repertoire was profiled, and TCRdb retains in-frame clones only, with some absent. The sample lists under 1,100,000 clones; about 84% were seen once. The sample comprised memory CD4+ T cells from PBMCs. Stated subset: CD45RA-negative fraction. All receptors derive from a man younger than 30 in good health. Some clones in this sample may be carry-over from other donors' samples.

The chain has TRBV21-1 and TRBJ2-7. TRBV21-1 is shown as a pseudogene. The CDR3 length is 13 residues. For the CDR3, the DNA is TGTGCCAGCAGCAGGGTAGGAGGGGGAGAGCAGTACTTC. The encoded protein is CASSRVGGGEQYF.

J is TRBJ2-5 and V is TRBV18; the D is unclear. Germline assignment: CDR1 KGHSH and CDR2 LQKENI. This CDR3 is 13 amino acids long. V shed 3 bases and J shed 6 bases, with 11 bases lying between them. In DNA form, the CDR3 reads TGTGCCAGCTCACCTGGCAGCATCAAGACCCAGTACTTC. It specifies CASSPGSIKTQYF. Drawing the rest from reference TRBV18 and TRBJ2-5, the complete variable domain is NAGVMQNPRHLVRRRGQEARLRCSPMKGHSHVYWYRQLPEEGLKFMVYLQKENIIDESGMPKERFSAEFPKEGPSILRIQQVVRGDSAAYFCASSPGSIKTQYFGPGTRLLVL.

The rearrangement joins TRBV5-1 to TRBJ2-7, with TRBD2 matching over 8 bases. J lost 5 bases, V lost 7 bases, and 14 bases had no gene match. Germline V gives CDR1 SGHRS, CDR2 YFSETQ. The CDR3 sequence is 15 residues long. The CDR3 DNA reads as TGCGCCAGCGGAGATCAAGGGCGGGAGGCCCACGAGCAGTACTTC. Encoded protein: CASGDQGREAHEQYF. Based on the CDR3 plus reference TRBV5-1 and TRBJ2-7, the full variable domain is KAGVTQTPRYLIKTRGQQVTLSCSPISGHRSVSWYQQTPGQGLQFLFEYFSETQRNKGNFPGRFSGRQFSNSRSEMNVSTLELGDSALYLCASGDQGREAHEQYFGPGTRLTVT.

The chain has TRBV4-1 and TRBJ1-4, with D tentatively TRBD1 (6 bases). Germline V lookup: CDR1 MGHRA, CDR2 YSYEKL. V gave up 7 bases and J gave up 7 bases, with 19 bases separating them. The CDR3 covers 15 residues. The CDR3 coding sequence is TGCGCCAGCAACCTCGCCGGGACCAGGGGTGAAAAACTGTTTTTT. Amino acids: CASNLAGTRGEKLFF.

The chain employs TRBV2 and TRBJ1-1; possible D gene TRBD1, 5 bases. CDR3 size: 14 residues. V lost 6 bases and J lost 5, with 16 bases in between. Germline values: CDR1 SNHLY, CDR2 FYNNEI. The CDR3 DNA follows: TGTGCCAGCAGGACAAGACAGATGGGAACTGAAGCTTTCTTT. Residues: CASRTRQMGTEAFF.

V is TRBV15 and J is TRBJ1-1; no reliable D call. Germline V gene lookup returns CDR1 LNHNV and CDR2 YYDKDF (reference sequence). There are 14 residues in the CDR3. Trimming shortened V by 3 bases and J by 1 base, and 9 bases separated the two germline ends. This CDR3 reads CATSRKLENTEAFF. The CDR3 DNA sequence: TGTGCCACCAGCAGGAAACTAGAGAACACTGAAGCTTTCTTT.

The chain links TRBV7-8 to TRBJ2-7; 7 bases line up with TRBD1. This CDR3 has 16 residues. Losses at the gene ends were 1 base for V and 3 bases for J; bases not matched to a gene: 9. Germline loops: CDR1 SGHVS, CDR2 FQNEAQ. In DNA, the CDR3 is TGTGCCAGCAGCTTAGTGCCGGGACAGAGACTCTACGAGCAGTACTTC. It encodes CASSLVPGQRLYEQYF.

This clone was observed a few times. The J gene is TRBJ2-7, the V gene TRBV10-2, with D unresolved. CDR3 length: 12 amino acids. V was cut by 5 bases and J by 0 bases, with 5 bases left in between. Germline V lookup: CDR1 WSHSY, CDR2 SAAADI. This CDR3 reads CASSPRSYEQYF. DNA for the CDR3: TGCGCCAGCAGTCCCCGCTCCTACGAGCAGTACTTC.

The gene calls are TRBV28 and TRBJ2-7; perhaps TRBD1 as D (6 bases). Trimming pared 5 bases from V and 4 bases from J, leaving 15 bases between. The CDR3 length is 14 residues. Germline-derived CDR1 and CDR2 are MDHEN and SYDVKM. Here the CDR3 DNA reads TGTGCCAGCAGTGGGACAACCCAAAATTACGAGCAGTACTTC. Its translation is CASSGTTQNYEQYF.

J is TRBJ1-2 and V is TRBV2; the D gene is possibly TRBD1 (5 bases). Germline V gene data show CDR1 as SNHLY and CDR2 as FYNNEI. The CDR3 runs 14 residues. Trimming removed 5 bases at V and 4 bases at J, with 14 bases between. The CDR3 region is CASSPIQGTYGYTF. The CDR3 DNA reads TGTGCCAGCAGTCCCATCCAGGGAACCTATGGCTACACCTTC.

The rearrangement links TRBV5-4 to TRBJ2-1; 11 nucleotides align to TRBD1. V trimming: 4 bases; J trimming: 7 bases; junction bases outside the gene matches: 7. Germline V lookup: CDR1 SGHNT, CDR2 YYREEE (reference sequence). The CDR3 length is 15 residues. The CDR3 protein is CASSPGQGARNEQFF. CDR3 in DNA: TGTGCCAGCAGCCCCGGACAGGGGGCGCGGAATGAGCAGTTCTTC.

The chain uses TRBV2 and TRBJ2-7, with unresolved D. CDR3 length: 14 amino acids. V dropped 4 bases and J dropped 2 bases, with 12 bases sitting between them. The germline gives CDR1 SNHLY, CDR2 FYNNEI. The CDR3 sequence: CASSASPSTYEQYF. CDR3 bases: TGTGCCAGCAGTGCGTCACCTTCCACCTACGAGCAGTACTTC. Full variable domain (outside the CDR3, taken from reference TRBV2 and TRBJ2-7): EPEVTQTPSHQVTQMGQEVILRCVPISNHLYFYWYRQILGQKVEFLVSFYNNEISEKSEIFDDQFSVERPDGSNFTLKIRSTKLEDSAMYFCASSASPSTYEQYFGPGTRLTVT.

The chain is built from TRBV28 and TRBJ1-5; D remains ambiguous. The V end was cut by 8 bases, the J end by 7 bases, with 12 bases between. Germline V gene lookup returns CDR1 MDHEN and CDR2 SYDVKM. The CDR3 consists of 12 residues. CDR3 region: CASSSPAQPQHF. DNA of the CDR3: TGTGCCAGCTCCTCCCCCGCCCAGCCCCAGCATTTT.